Below are 10 T cell receptor beta chains sequenced from a single sample in a study of blood T cell repertoires in COVID-19. Repertoires were generated with immunoSEQ multiplex PCR, while TCRdb's copy carries only in-frame clones and drops some. The sample lists around 160,000 clones, about 90% occurring once. Sequencing was performed on peripheral blood. All receptors derive from a human donor in a cohort sampled during active COVID-19.

The rearrangement links TRBV7-3 to TRBJ2-1, with TRBD2 identical over 10 bases. Germline V gene lookup returns CDR1 SGHTA and CDR2 FQGTGA. The V and J ends lost 2 bases and 0 bases, in that order; junction bases with no gene match: 1. The CDR3 contains 16 residues. CDR3 in amino acids: CASSLLAGVSYNEQFF. As DNA, the CDR3 is TGTGCCAGCAGCTTACTAGCGGGGGTCTCCTACAATGAGCAGTTCTTC.

The V call is TRBV28, the J call TRBJ2-3; maybe TRBD2 (5 bases). The germline V gene has CDR1 MDHEN and CDR2 SYDVKM. The CDR3 is made up of 13 amino acids. Trimming left V 4 bases short and J 3 bases short, with 8 bases between. The CDR3 nucleotides are TGTGCCAGCAGTTCCCCGGGGACAGATACGCAGTATTTT. Amino acids: CASSSPGTDTQYF.

The chain uses TRBV5-1 and TRBJ1-2; 9 nucleotides match TRBD1. The CDR3 totals 15 residues. The trim removed 4 bases at V and 4 bases at J, leaving 8 bases unmatched. Germline V gene sequence: CDR1 SGHRS, CDR2 YFSETQ. The CDR3 DNA reads as TGCGCCAGCAGCGTAGGGGACAGGGAGGTCTATGGCTACACCTTC. It is translated as CASSVGDREVYGYTF.

This chain uses TRBV5-1 with TRBJ1-2; D gene uncertain. The CDR3 has 15 amino acids. The germline V gene has CDR1 SGHRS and CDR2 YFSETQ. V lost 2 bases, J lost 5 bases, and 16 bases lay in between. CDR3: CASSLEGTLPYGYTF. The DNA for the CDR3 is TGCGCCAGCAGCTTAGAGGGAACGCTGCCATATGGCTACACCTTC.

The rearrangement uses TRBV4-3 and TRBJ1-5; tentatively, D is TRBD1 (6 bases). The CDR3 runs to 17 residues. The V end lost 0 bases, the J end lost 7 bases, and 19 bases lay between the germline ends. Germline CDR1 LGHNA, CDR2 YSLEER. The CDR3: CASSQEPTGRGGQPQHF. As DNA, the CDR3 is TGCGCCAGCAGCCAAGAGCCCACAGGGAGGGGAGGGCAGCCCCAGCATTTT.

This clone was counted a single time. The gene calls are TRBV27 and TRBJ2-1; 8 bases match TRBD2. V shed 5 bases and J 4 bases; nucleotides not matched to a gene: 7. In germline, CDR1 is MNHEY, CDR2 SMNVEV (reference sequence). The CDR3 consists of 15 residues. This CDR3 reads CASSIFGGGYNEQFF. DNA of the CDR3: TGTGCCAGCAGTATTTTCGGGGGGGGATACAATGAGCAGTTCTTC.

The CDR3 sequence is CASSEILAGQETQYF. CDR3 nucleotide sequence: TGTGCCAGCAGTGAGATCCTAGCGGGACAAGAGACCCAGTACTTC. The J gene is TRBJ2-5, the V gene TRBV2; 9 nucleotides agree with TRBD2. This CDR3 has 15 amino acids. The J segment lost 2 bases and the V segment lost 3 bases, leaving 4 bases of the junction unmatched. Germline V gene sequence: CDR1 SNHLY, CDR2 FYNNEI.

V and J are TRBV5-6 and TRBJ2-5, with 8 nucleotides matching TRBD2. This CDR3 comprises 16 residues. Per germline, CDR1 SGHDT and CDR2 YYEEEE. V trimming: 1 base; J trimming: 1 base; junction bases outside the gene matches: 6. CDR3 coding DNA: TGTGCCAGCAGCTTGTTCGTAGCGGGAATCCAAGAGACCCAGTACTTC. This sequence encodes CASSLFVAGIQETQYF.

The chain joins TRBV7-3 to TRBJ2-2; 11 bases map to TRBD2. Germline lookup yields CDR1 SGHTA and CDR2 FQGTGA. The length of the CDR3 is 16 residues. V trimming: 5 bases; J trimming: 6 bases; junction bases outside the gene matches: 8. The CDR3 DNA sequence: TGTGCCAGCAGCCAGGATAGCGGGAGGGAGGCCGGGGAGCTGTTTTTT. Encoded protein: CASSQDSGREAGELFF.

The chain links TRBV27 to TRBJ1-5, with 7 bases fitting TRBD1. J was trimmed by 6 bases and V by 6 bases; bases with no gene match: 17. Germline V lookup: CDR1 MNHEY, CDR2 SMNVEV (reference sequence). The CDR3 has 17 residues. The CDR3 spells CASSHRKDTGAVQPQHF. The DNA for the CDR3 is TGTGCCAGCAGCCATCGCAAAGACACAGGGGCAGTTCAGCCCCAGCATTTT.